A selection of T cell receptor beta chains follows, all from one sample in a study of neoadjuvant anti-PD-1 for oral cavity cancer. Sequencing was performed with immunoSEQ multiplex PCR; in TCRdb, only in-frame clones are kept and a portion is missing. The repertoire holds some 70,000 clones, with approximately 85% as singletons. Sequenced here: PBMCs, sampled after nivolumab (anti-PD-1) treatment. The receptors come from a person between 40 and 79 years old with oral cavity squamous cell carcinoma. Each CDR3 is given with its conserved first and last residue. Fields, in order: CDR3 DNA, CDR3 protein, V gene, clone size, J gene, D gene. A D gene is named only where the DNA matches it firmly. Where a row states a size, it is once, few, many or the class of an expanded clone; other rows omit it.

CDR3nt: TGTGCCAGCAGTCTGGGACAGTACGTCTCTGGGGCCAACGTCCTGACTTTC
CDR3aa: CASSLGQYVSGANVLTF
v_gene: TRBV27
abundance: once
j_gene: TRBJ2-6
d_gene: TRBD1

CDR3nt: TGCGCCAGCAGCACCGGGGTTCAGGGCCTGAATGAGCAGTTCTTC
CDR3aa: CASSTGVQGLNEQFF
v_gene: TRBV5-1
abundance: NA
j_gene: TRBJ2-1
d_gene: NA

CDR3nt: TGTGCTACCCGGGAGACGAGGGAGACCCAGTACTTC
CDR3aa: CATRETRETQYF
v_gene: TRBV10-3
abundance: NA
j_gene: TRBJ2-5
d_gene: NA

CDR3nt: TGTGCCAGCAGTGAAGCGGACTTAAGGGGCTACGAGCAGTACTTC
CDR3aa: CASSEADLRGYEQYF
v_gene: TRBV6-1
abundance: NA
j_gene: TRBJ2-7
d_gene: NA

CDR3nt: TGTGCCAGCAGTTACTCGAGAGGTACGGCCCGGGAGACCCAGTACTTC
CDR3aa: CASSYSRGTARETQYF
v_gene: TRBV6-5
abundance: NA
j_gene: TRBJ2-5
d_gene: NA

CDR3nt: TGTGCCAGTAGTCCCGGACTAGCGGCGGCAGATACGCAGTATTTT
CDR3aa: CASSPGLAAADTQYF
v_gene: TRBV19
abundance: NA
j_gene: TRBJ2-3
d_gene: TRBD2

CDR3nt: TGTGCCACCAATGAAGGAGCGGTGGGCACAGATACGCAGTATTTT
CDR3aa: CATNEGAVGTDTQYF
v_gene: TRBV15
abundance: NA
j_gene: TRBJ2-3
d_gene: NA

CDR3nt: TGTGCCAGCAGCCAAGATGGAAGCGGGAGTCGCGCAGATACGCAGTATTTT
CDR3aa: CASSQDGSGSRADTQYF
v_gene: TRBV4-2
abundance: NA
j_gene: TRBJ2-3
d_gene: TRBD2

CDR3nt: TGTGCCAGCAGCTTCGGACAGGGGAGCTGGCCCCAGCATTTT
CDR3aa: CASSFGQGSWPQHF
v_gene: TRBV27
abundance: NA
j_gene: TRBJ1-5
d_gene: TRBD1

CDR3nt: TGTGCCAGTTGGGTCTATAATGAAAAACTGTTTTTT
CDR3aa: CASWVYNEKLFF
v_gene: TRBV6-1
abundance: NA
j_gene: TRBJ1-4
d_gene: NA

CDR3nt: TGTGCCAGTAGTGTACTAGTAGGTGAGCAGTTCTTC
CDR3aa: CASSVLVGEQFF
v_gene: TRBV19
abundance: NA
j_gene: TRBJ2-1
d_gene: NA

CDR3nt: TGTGCCAGCAGTTACTCGAAGTTCCAGAAACTGTTTTTT
CDR3aa: CASSYSKFQKLFF
v_gene: TRBV6-5
abundance: NA
j_gene: TRBJ1-4
d_gene: NA

CDR3nt: TGTGCCATCAGTGAGTTCGGGGGTGGGGAGACCCAGTACTTC
CDR3aa: CAISEFGGGETQYF
v_gene: TRBV10-3
abundance: once
j_gene: TRBJ2-5
d_gene: NA

CDR3nt: TGTGCCAGTAGTATACGACAGGAATATGGCTACACCTTC
CDR3aa: CASSIRQEYGYTF
v_gene: TRBV19
abundance: NA
j_gene: TRBJ1-2
d_gene: NA

CDR3nt: TGTGCCAGTAGCCCCTTCAGCACAGATACGCAGTATTTT
CDR3aa: CASSPFSTDTQYF
v_gene: TRBV19
abundance: NA
j_gene: TRBJ2-3
d_gene: NA

CDR3nt: TGTGCCAGCAGTGACCGGACAGGGGGCTTTTTGGACACTGAAGCTTTCTTT
CDR3aa: CASSDRTGGFLDTEAFF
v_gene: TRBV6-1
abundance: NA
j_gene: TRBJ1-1
d_gene: TRBD1

CDR3nt: TGTGCCAGCAGCGTAGGGGTCGGGGTAAACTCTGGAAACACCATATATTTT
CDR3aa: CASSVGVGVNSGNTIYF
v_gene: TRBV9
abundance: NA
j_gene: TRBJ1-3
d_gene: NA

CDR3nt: TGTGCCAGCAGTACGGACAGGGGCTACGAGCAGTACTTC
CDR3aa: CASSTDRGYEQYF
v_gene: TRBV6-1
abundance: NA
j_gene: TRBJ2-7
d_gene: TRBD1

CDR3nt: TGTGCCAGCAGGACCTTGGTAGAAGATACGCAGTATTTT
CDR3aa: CASRTLVEDTQYF
v_gene: TRBV6-5
abundance: NA
j_gene: TRBJ2-3
d_gene: NA

CDR3nt: TGTGCCACCAGCAGAGATCAGGCGTGGGATAGCAATCAGCCCCAGCATTTT
CDR3aa: CATSRDQAWDSNQPQHF
v_gene: TRBV15
abundance: NA
j_gene: TRBJ1-5
d_gene: NA

CDR3nt: TGTGCCAGCAGCGAGAGAGGGAACAATGAGCAGTTCTTC
CDR3aa: CASSERGNNEQFF
v_gene: TRBV5-4
abundance: NA
j_gene: TRBJ2-1
d_gene: NA

CDR3nt: TGCGCCAGCAGCTTGGATAATGGATTGTCCCTGTTTTTT
CDR3aa: CASSLDNGLSLFF
v_gene: TRBV5-1
abundance: once
j_gene: TRBJ2-2
d_gene: NA

CDR3nt: TGTGCCAGCAGCGGGGACAGGGCGACGGATGGCTACACCTTC
CDR3aa: CASSGDRATDGYTF
v_gene: TRBV9
abundance: NA
j_gene: TRBJ1-2
d_gene: TRBD1